A selection of T cell receptor beta chains follows, all from one sample in a study of shared clonotypes between healthy human individuals. The table came from immunoSEQ multiplex PCR; TCRdb's copy has only in-frame clones and leaves some out. In the table there are hundreds of thousands of clones, around three quarters of which are singletons. The sample was PBMCs. These receptor sequences come from a woman between 40 and 50 years old in good health. Some clones in this sample may be carry-over from other donors' samples. Each CDR3 is given with its conserved first and last residue. Fields, in order: D gene, J gene, clone size, V gene, CDR3 DNA, CDR3 protein. The D gene is left open where the match is weak. The size of a clone is reported for some rows only, either as once, few or many, or as a class for expanded clones.

TRBD1	TRBJ1-5	once	TRBV5-3	TGTGCCAGCAGCTTGGAGGGGGCTTGTGGTCAGCCCCAGCATTTT	CASSLEGACGQPQHF
TRBD1	TRBJ1-1	.	TRBV19	TGTGCCAGTAGCAATGGACAGGGGGCGACTGAAGCTTTCTTT	CASSNGQGATEAFF
.	TRBJ1-2	.	TRBV28	TGTGCCAGCAGGGCAGTACATGGCTACACCTTC	CASRAVHGYTF
.	TRBJ2-3	.	TRBV5-1	TGCGCCAGCAGCTTGGTTTCTTTGGGTGGAGATACGCAGTATTTT	CASSLVSLGGDTQYF
.	TRBJ1-1	.	TRBV9	TGTGCCAGCAGCGTAGATCCAGGCTTGAACACTGAAGCTTTCTTT	CASSVDPGLNTEAFF
TRBD1	TRBJ2-7	.	TRBV30	TGTGCCTGGAATCCCCCATGGGGGACAGGGGGCAAGTACGAGCAGTACTTC	CAWNPPWGTGGKYEQYF
TRBD2	TRBJ2-7	.	TRBV18	TGTGCCAGCTCACCAACACTAGCGGGAGGGGAGCAGTACTTC	CASSPTLAGGEQYF
.	TRBJ2-3	.	TRBV7-3	TGTGCCAGCAGCTCGACCCAGGGATCTAATACGCAGTATTTT	CASSSTQGSNTQYF
TRBD1	TRBJ1-2	.	TRBV6-6	TGTGCCAGCACTAGACAGGGGGCAAGCTATGGCTACACCTTC	CASTRQGASYGYTF
TRBD2	TRBJ2-2	.	TRBV6-1	TGTGCCAGCACTTGGACTAGCGGGAGCACCGGGGAGCTGTTTTTT	CASTWTSGSTGELFF
.	TRBJ2-1	.	TRBV6-1	TGTGCCAGCAGTGAAGGGGTGACTAGGAATGAGCAGTTCTTC	CASSEGVTRNEQFF
TRBD1	TRBJ1-1	.	TRBV5-1	TGCGCCAGCAGCTCGCCAGACAGGGGTAGCACTGAAGCTTTCTTT	CASSSPDRGSTEAFF
TRBD2	TRBJ2-3	.	TRBV9	TGTGCCAGCAGCGCCTTAGCGGGGCAAGATACGCAGTATTTT	CASSALAGQDTQYF
.	TRBJ2-2	.	TRBV27	TGTGCCAGCAGTTTTCGGCGGAACACCGGGGAGCTGTTTTTT	CASSFRRNTGELFF
TRBD2	TRBJ2-1	.	TRBV5-4	TGTGCCAGCAGCCCGGGGGCTAGCGGGAGGGCTGAGCAGTTCTTC	CASSPGASGRAEQFF
TRBD2	TRBJ2-7	.	TRBV5-1	TGCGCCAGCAGCTTGGTGGCGGGAGTCGTCGAGCAGTACTTC	CASSLVAGVVEQYF
TRBD2	TRBJ2-1	once	TRBV30	TGTGCCTGGAGTAGGACCCAGCGGGAGGGAGGGGAGCAGTTCTTC	CAWSRTQREGGEQFF
.	TRBJ2-5	.	TRBV2	TGTGCCAGCAGTGGTAATGGCCAAGAGACCCAGTACTTC	CASSGNGQETQYF
.	TRBJ2-7	once	TRBV6-6	TGTGCCAGCAGCCAATGGGAGGACGAGCAGTACTTC	CASSQWEDEQYF
.	TRBJ1-6	.	TRBV2	TGTGCCAGCAAAAGCCGAAATTCACCCCTCCACTTT	CASKSRNSPLHF
.	TRBJ2-5	.	TRBV4-1	TGCGCCAGCACCCTAACACTTGCCGGCGAGACCCAGTACTTC	CASTLTLAGETQYF
.	TRBJ1-5	few	TRBV19	TGTGCCAGTAGTATGGGCCAGGGTGGGGGTCAGCCCCAGCATTTT	CASSMGQGGGQPQHF
.	TRBJ2-2	few	TRBV10-1	TGCGCCAGCAGTGAGGCTAGTGGCACCGGGGAGCTGTTTTTT	CASSEASGTGELFF
.	TRBJ2-2	.	TRBV6-6	TGTGCCAGCAGTTCGGACAGGAACACCGGGGAGCTGTTTTTT	CASSSDRNTGELFF
.	TRBJ2-7	once	TRBV29-1	TGCAGCGTTGTCCGACTCGGGGCAGGGGAGCAGTACTTC	CSVVRLGAGEQYF
.	TRBJ2-1	.	TRBV4-2	TGTGCCAGCAGCCAAGACCAGGCTGGGGTATCCTACAATGAGCAGTTCTTC	CASSQDQAGVSYNEQFF
.	TRBJ1-1	.	TRBV7-9	TGTGCCAGCAGCTTACAGCTGAACACTGAAGCTTTCTTT	CASSLQLNTEAFF
.	TRBJ1-2	once	TRBV2	TGTGCCAGCAGCAGGGACCCAACCTCGGGTGGCTACACCTTC	CASSRDPTSGGYTF
.	TRBJ1-2	.	TRBV28	TGTGCCAGCAGTTTGGGGTTCTATGGCTACACCTTC	CASSLGFYGYTF
TRBD2	TRBJ2-1	.	TRBV9	TGTGCCAGCAGCCCCTTAGCGGGAGAAATCTACAATGAGCAGTTCTTC	CASSPLAGEIYNEQFF
.	TRBJ2-7	.	TRBV19	TGTGCCAGTAGTATTCGCCTCGCCTACGAGCAGTACTTC	CASSIRLAYEQYF
.	TRBJ2-5	.	TRBV28	TGTGCCAGCAGCCGGGACCCCGGGAAGACCCAGTACTTC	CASSRDPGKTQYF
TRBD1	TRBJ2-7	few	TRBV30	TGTGCCTGGACCCGGGACAGCCACTACGAGCAGTACTTC	CAWTRDSHYEQYF
.	TRBJ2-7	.	TRBV19	TGTGCCAGTCACCACGCAGGGGGAGGAACGGACGAGCAGTACTTC	CASHHAGGGTDEQYF
.	TRBJ2-7	.	TRBV28	TGTGCCACAAAGGGGGCAGGGGGTCCCCACGGGGGCGAGCAGTACTTC	CATKGAGGPHGGEQYF
.	TRBJ1-1	.	TRBV19	TGTGCCAGTAGTATTCAGGGCACGAACACTGAAGCTTTCTTT	CASSIQGTNTEAFF
.	TRBJ2-1	.	TRBV9	TGTGCCATCCCAGGGGATCTGGGCAATGAGCAGTTCTTC	CAIPGDLGNEQFF
.	TRBJ2-3	.	TRBV18	TGTGCCAGCTCACCTTCTGGGCCAGATACGCAGTATTTT	CASSPSGPDTQYF
.	TRBJ2-7	once	TRBV21-1	TGTGCCAGCAGCAAATGGGACTTACCTATCTACGAGCAGTACTTC	CASSKWDLPIYEQYF
.	TRBJ2-1	few	TRBV11-2	TGTGCCAGCAGCTCGCCGGGGGGCGTAACCTACAATGAGCAGTTCTTC	CASSSPGGVTYNEQFF
.	TRBJ2-6	once	TRBV15	TGTGCCACCAGCAGAGATGTAGTCCGAGCCAACGTCCTGACTTTC	CATSRDVVRANVLTF
.	TRBJ2-7	.	TRBV7-9	TGTGCCAGCAGTGAGACGGCGATCTACGAGCAGTACTTC	CASSETAIYEQYF
TRBD2	TRBJ2-5	.	TRBV5-1	TGCGCCAGCAGCGAAACTAGCGGGAGTTTGGAGACCCAGTACTTC	CASSETSGSLETQYF
TRBD2	TRBJ2-7	.	TRBV5-6	TGTGCCAGCAGCCCGAGACTAGCGGGGTGCGAGCAGTACTTC	CASSPRLAGCEQYF
TRBD1	TRBJ1-4	.	TRBV28	TGTGCCAGCAGCCGATGGGACAGGAGTTTTTTT	CASSRWDRSFF
.	TRBJ2-7	.	TRBV9	TGTGCCAGCAGCAAAGGGGAGGTCTCGTCCTACGAGCAGTACTTC	CASSKGEVSSYEQYF
TRBD1	TRBJ2-7	.	TRBV10-2	TGCGCCAGCAGTCACTTCTCTCCTAGTGGGACAGGGGGGAACGAGCAGTACTTC	CASSHFSPSGTGGNEQYF
.	TRBJ2-2	.	TRBV5-4	TGTGCCAGCAGCTTGGTGGGTGGGGCCGGGGAGCTGTTTTTT	CASSLVGGAGELFF
TRBD2	TRBJ2-1	.	TRBV30	TGTGCCTGGACCTTAGGACTAGCGGGAGTGGGTGAGCAGTTCTTC	CAWTLGLAGVGEQFF
TRBD1	TRBJ2-7	.	TRBV15	TGTGCCACCAGTACGGGGACAGAACCCTACGAGCAGTACTTC	CATSTGTEPYEQYF
.	TRBJ1-4	.	TRBV2	TGTGCCAGCAGCGGGTGGGCCAATGAAAAACTGTTTTTT	CASSGWANEKLFF
.	TRBJ1-1	.	TRBV4-1	TGCGCCAGCAGCAAAATCCAGGGCCCGGGGACTGAAGCTTTCTTT	CASSKIQGPGTEAFF
.	TRBJ1-4	.	TRBV2	TGTGCCAGCAGGTCTGACAGGAATAATGAAAAACTGTTTTTT	CASRSDRNNEKLFF
.	TRBJ2-3	few	TRBV10-3	TGTGCCATCAGTCAGGTAGCAGATACGCAGTATTTT	CAISQVADTQYF
TRBD1	TRBJ2-7	.	TRBV7-6	TGTGCCAGCAGCTTAACGACAGGGTACGAGCAGTACTTC	CASSLTTGYEQYF
TRBD2	TRBJ2-5	.	TRBV9	TGTGCCAGCAGCGTAGATAGCGGGATGGGGACCCAGTACTTC	CASSVDSGMGTQYF